The 8 T cell receptor beta chains listed next were all sequenced from one sample in a study of PD-1 blockade in classical Hodgkin lymphoma. The protocol was immunoSEQ multiplex PCR, while the TCRdb copy is restricted to in-frame clones and leaves out a portion. The sample contains 85,000 to 90,000 clones, 75% to 95% of which appear only once. Time point noted: cycle 4 day 1 (C4D1), after 6 weeks of nivolumab. After autologous stem cell transplantation all patients relapsed, and prior brentuximab vedotin exposure differed between cohorts. The source material was peripheral blood mononuclear cells (PBMCs), sampled before the fourth cycle of nivolumab. The receptor set was obtained from a human donor with classical Hodgkin lymphoma.

The table lists this clone with a few counts. The chain links TRBV29-1 to TRBJ1-2, with D perhaps TRBD1 (6 bases). The CDR3 has 14 residues. The V gene lost 6 bases and the J gene lost 0 bases, with 14 bases spanning the gap. CDR1 SQVTM and CDR2 ANQGSEA come from the germline V gene. The DNA of the CDR3 is TGCAGCGTCGACCCGGACAGAGCTAACTATGGCTACACCTTC. Protein product: CSVDPDRANYGYTF.

In this sample, this clone turned up once. V usage is TRBV2 and J usage is TRBJ1-1; TRBD1 matches at 7 bases. This CDR3 has 15 residues. Trimming removed 7 bases from V and 4 bases from J; junction bases left unmatched: 12. Germline lookup yields CDR1 SNHLY and CDR2 FYNNEI. CDR3 nucleotide sequence: TGTGCCAGCAACCCACTGAGACAGGGAGGCACTGAAGCTTTCTTT. Residues: CASNPLRQGGTEAFF.

This chain connects TRBV7-6 to TRBJ1-1; no clear D. Trimming left V 3 bases short and J 3 bases short, with 11 bases between. This CDR3 region has 14 residues. The germline gives CDR1 SGHVS, CDR2 FNYEAQ. CDR3 in amino acids: CASSLLVRDTEAFF. CDR3 bases: TGTGCCAGCAGCTTGTTGGTGAGGGACACTGAAGCTTTCTTT.

This chain links TRBV7-9 with TRBJ1-1; D remains unclear. The V end lost 5 bases, the J end lost 9 bases, and 13 bases lay between the germline ends. Germline-derived CDR1 and CDR2 are SEHNR and FQNEAQ (reference sequence). The CDR3 loop spans 12 amino acids. This CDR3 is CASSLIRPQAFF. The CDR3 coding sequence is TGTGCCAGCAGCCTAATAAGACCCCAAGCTTTCTTT.

The chain joins TRBV27 to TRBJ1-2; 9 bases fit TRBD1. The CDR3 runs 14 residues. The V segment lost 5 bases and the J segment 5 bases; nucleotides outside the gene matches: 6. The germline V gene encodes CDR1 MNHEY and CDR2 SMNVEV (reference sequence). The CDR3 bases are TGTGCCAGCAGTCTACAGGGGGCTCCTTATGGCTACACCTTC. This codes for CASSLQGAPYGYTF.

The genes are TRBV9 and TRBJ1-2; 7 positions agree with TRBD1. J lost 5 bases, V lost 5 bases, and 9 bases had no gene match. The CDR3 loop spans 14 amino acids. Germline V gives CDR1 SGDLS, CDR2 YYNGEE. This CDR3 is CASSQGQGVYGYTF. Here the CDR3 DNA reads TGTGCCAGCAGTCAAGGGCAGGGGGTTTATGGCTACACCTTC.

The chain is built from TRBV11-2 and TRBJ1-2; D remains ambiguous. The V and J ends lost 2 bases and 0 bases respectively, with 16 bases between them. Germline CDR1 reads SGHAT; CDR2 reads FQNNGV. The CDR3 totals 17 residues. The CDR3 is CASSLTAGGGPNYGYTF. Written as DNA, the CDR3 is TGTGCCAGCAGCTTAACCGCTGGCGGCGGACCTAACTATGGCTACACCTTC.

This chain uses TRBV2 with TRBJ1-6; a weak D match, TRBD1 (6 bases). V dropped 11 bases and J dropped 6 bases, with 26 bases sitting between them. The CDR3 consists of 17 residues. Germline-derived CDR1 and CDR2 are SNHLY and FYNNEI. CDR3 loop: CAASSQVWGRSNSPLHF. For the CDR3, the DNA is TGTGCCGCCAGCAGTCAGGTATGGGGGCGGAGTAATTCACCCCTCCACTTT. Using reference TRBV2 and TRBJ1-6 for the parts outside the CDR3, the full variable domain is EPEVTQTPSHQVTQMGQEVILRCVPISNHLYFYWYRQILGQKVEFLVSFYNNEISEKSEIFDDQFSVERPDGSNFTLKIRSTKLEDSAMYFCAASSQVWGRSNSPLHFGNGTRLTVT.